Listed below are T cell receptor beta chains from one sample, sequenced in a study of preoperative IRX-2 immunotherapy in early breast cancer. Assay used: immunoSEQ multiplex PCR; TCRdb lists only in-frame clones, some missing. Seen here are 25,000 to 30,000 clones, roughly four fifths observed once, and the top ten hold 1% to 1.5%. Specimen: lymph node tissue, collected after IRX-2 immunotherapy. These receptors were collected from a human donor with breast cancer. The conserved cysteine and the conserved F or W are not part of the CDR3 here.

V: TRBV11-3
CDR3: ASSLAGGPFEQY

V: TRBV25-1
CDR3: ASSYGAGQGRTGELF

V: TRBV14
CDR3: ASSQDLWGPQH

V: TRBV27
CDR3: ATSDLVNREQF

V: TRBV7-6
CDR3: ASSLGQGLNTGELF

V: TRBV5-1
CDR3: ASSLSWGAGETQY

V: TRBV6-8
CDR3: ASSYYATESGQPQH

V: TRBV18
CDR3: ASSPPGENGYGYT

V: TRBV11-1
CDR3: ASSPGAANTGELF

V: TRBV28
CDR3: ASRQTGSSGNTIY

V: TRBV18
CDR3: ASSPPGFSSTDTQY

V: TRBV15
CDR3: ATSRIQGAKNIQY

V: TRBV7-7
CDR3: ASSLSRQTRDSGNTIY

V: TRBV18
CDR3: ASSPGTSGLNEQF

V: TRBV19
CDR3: ASRNRVRENEQF

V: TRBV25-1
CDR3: ASSEWRENTEAF

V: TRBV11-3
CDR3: ASSSTGSNQPQH

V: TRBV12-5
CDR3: ASAPGLSNQPQH

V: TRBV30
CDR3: AWSVRHSRSYEQY

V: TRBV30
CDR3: AWSPWGGSNQPQH

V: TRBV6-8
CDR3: ASSSGTGWQPQH

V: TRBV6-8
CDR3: ASRRDIASNQPQH

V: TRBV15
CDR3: ATSSGLGAGGYT